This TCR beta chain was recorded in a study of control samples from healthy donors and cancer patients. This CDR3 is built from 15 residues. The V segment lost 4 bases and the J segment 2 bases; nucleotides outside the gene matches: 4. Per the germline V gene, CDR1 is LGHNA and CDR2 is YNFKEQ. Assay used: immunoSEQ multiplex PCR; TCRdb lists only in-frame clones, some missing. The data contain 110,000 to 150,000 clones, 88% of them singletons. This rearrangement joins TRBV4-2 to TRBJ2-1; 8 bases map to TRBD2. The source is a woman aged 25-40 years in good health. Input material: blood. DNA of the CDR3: TGTGCCAGCAGCCTTAGCGGGAACCCCTACAATGAGCAGTTCTTC. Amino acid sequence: CASSLSGNPYNEQFF.